This T cell receptor (beta chain) originates from a study of CD8 T cells in Susac syndrome. Blood CD8+ and CD4+ T cells underwent high-throughput TCR beta sequencing. With V trimmed by 4 bases and J by 0 bases, 10 bases remained unmatched. CDR3 length: 17 amino acids. Germline V CDR1 and CDR2: SGHVS, FNYEAQ. RNA, at about 0.45 to 1 ug, was reverse transcribed with random hexamers. TCRdb processed the immunoSEQ multiplex PCR reads anew with MiXCR; each CDR3 protein has one entry. The sample holds 100,000 to 150,000 distinct CDR3 sequences, just under 95% seen once. J is TRBJ2-3 and V is TRBV7-6, with TRBD1 matching 7 bases. Sequencing used CD4+ T cells from PBMCs. This clonotype was sampled from a human donor in good health. CDR3 in DNA: TGTGCCAGCAGCTCTAGGCAGGGGGTAGAGAGCACAGATACGCAGTATTTT. This gives the protein CASSSRQGVESTDTQYF. Based on the CDR3 plus reference TRBV7-6 and TRBJ2-3, the full variable domain is GAGVSQSPRYKVTKRGQDVALRCDPISGHVSLYWYRQALGQGPEFLTYFNYEAQQDKSGLPNDRFSAERPEGSISTLTIQRTEQRDSAMYRCASSSRQGVESTDTQYFGPGTRLTVL.